This T cell receptor beta chain was documented in a study of T cell responses to AZD1222 COVID-19 vaccine. CDR1 and CDR2 from the germline V gene are SNHLY and FYNNEI. The CDR3 is 16 residues long. The ends lost 2 bases at V and 6 bases at J; junction bases unmatched: 4. This table comes from immunoSEQ multiplex PCR, and its TCRdb copy is limited to in-frame clones, with some not included. The top ten hold under 7% of the sample, which has about 90,000 clones, 88% seen once. The clonotype originates from an adult in good health. The chain couples TRBV2 to TRBJ2-2; 12 bases line up with TRBD2. The material was peripheral blood, obtained on day 0 of AZD1222 vaccination. The CDR3 here is CASSEPSGRVAGELFF. For the CDR3, the DNA is TGTGCCAGCAGTGAACCTAGCGGGAGGGTCGCCGGGGAGCTGTTTTTT.